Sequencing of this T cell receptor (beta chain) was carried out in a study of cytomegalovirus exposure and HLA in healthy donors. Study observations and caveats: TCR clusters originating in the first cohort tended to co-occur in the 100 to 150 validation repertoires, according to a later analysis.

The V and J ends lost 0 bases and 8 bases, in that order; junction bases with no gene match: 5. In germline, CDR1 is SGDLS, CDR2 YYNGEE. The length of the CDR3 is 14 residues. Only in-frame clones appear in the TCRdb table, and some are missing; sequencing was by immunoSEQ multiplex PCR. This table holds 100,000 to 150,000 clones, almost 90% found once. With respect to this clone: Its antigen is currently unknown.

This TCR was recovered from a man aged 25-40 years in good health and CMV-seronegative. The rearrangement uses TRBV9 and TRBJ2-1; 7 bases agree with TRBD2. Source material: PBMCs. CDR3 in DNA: TGTGCCAGCAGCGTAGGGGCGGGAGAACATGAGCAGTTCTTC. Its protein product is CASSVGAGEHEQFF.